Listed below are T cell receptor beta chains from one sample, sequenced in a study of T cells after yellow fever vaccination. TCRdb recomputed calls from the 5' RACE reads with MiXCR, one row per CDR3 protein. Of 450,000 to 650,000 distinct CDR3 sequences in the sample, approximately 12% were seen once. The sequenced sample was PBMCs, obtained on the day of the yellow fever booster vaccination. The receptor source for this set is a man aged 25 to 40 who received the YFV17D yellow fever vaccine. CDR3s include the opening cysteine and the closing phenylalanine or tryptophan. The D gene is left open where the match is weak. Part of the rows lack a size; the others show once, few, many or a class for expanded clones.

abundance	j_gene	v_gene	d_gene	CDR3aa	CDR3nt
few	TRBJ2-7	TRBV10-3	-	CATRSGWNEQYF	TGTGCCACCCGTTCGGGGTGGAACGAGCAGTACTTC
-	TRBJ2-1	TRBV20-1	-	CSARDPVQRLNEQFF	TGCAGTGCTAGAGATCCGGTTCAGAGGTTGAATGAGCAGTTCTTC
-	TRBJ2-3	TRBV10-3	TRBD2	CAISDVGPRGGTDTQYF	TGTGCCATCAGTGATGTAGGACCCCGGGGAGGGACAGATACGCAGTATTTT
-	TRBJ2-7	TRBV28	TRBD1	CASTFGWTGGYEQYF	TGTGCCAGCACCTTTGGTTGGACAGGGGGTTACGAGCAGTACTTC
-	TRBJ2-2	TRBV4-2	TRBD2	CASSPLLGLAGLVTGELFF	TGTGCCAGCAGCCCGCTACTGGGACTAGCGGGATTAGTCACCGGGGAGCTGTTTTTT
-	TRBJ2-2	TRBV20-1	-	CSAPESKARAGGELFF	TGCAGTGCTCCCGAATCCAAGGCCAGGGCCGGCGGGGAGCTGTTTTTT
-	TRBJ1-6	TRBV7-2	TRBD1	CASSHRDRLNSPLHF	TGTGCCAGCAGCCATCGGGACAGATTAAATTCACCCCTCCACTTT
-	TRBJ1-1	TRBV6-2/TRBV6-3	-	CASSYRHEAFF	TGTGCCAGCAGTTATCGACACGAAGCTTTCTTT
-	TRBJ2-7	TRBV20-1	-	CSARDLLEHTYEQYF	TGCAGTGCTAGAGATCTTTTGGAACACACCTACGAGCAGTACTTC
many	TRBJ1-2	TRBV7-9	TRBD1	CASSRTGLYGYGYTF	TGTGCCAGCAGCCGGACAGGGCTGTACGGCTATGGCTACACCTTC
few	TRBJ2-7	TRBV23-1	TRBD2	CASSQSSLAENYEQYF	TGCGCCAGCAGTCAATCCTCCCTAGCGGAAAACTACGAGCAGTACTTC
-	TRBJ1-5	TRBV6-5	-	CASSYSRLQPQHF	TGTGCCAGCAGTTACTCGAGGCTTCAGCCCCAGCATTTT
-	TRBJ2-1	TRBV5-6	TRBD1	CASSILGTGIDEQFF	TGTGCCAGCAGCATTCTCGGGACAGGGATTGATGAGCAGTTCTTC
many	TRBJ2-1	TRBV3-1	-	CASSPRGGDDEQFF	TGTGCCAGCAGCCCCCGAGGAGGGGACGATGAGCAGTTCTTC
-	TRBJ2-3	TRBV7-2	TRBD2	CASSSGLAGYTQYF	TGTGCCAGCAGCTCAGGACTAGCGGGGTATACGCAGTATTTT